These 21 T cell receptor beta chains were all obtained from the same sample, sequenced in a study of cytomegalovirus exposure and HLA in healthy donors (dated by TCRdb to 2016 to 2017). The library was obtained by the immunoSEQ multiplex PCR assay. In TCRdb, the immuneACCESS table is reduced to in-frame sequences with V and J assigned. These tables do not hold every clone; where another copy was compared, an unresolved V gene accounts for under half, and the others remain unexplained. This sample comprises around 60,000 clones, about 92% of them detected only once. Roughly 1% of the sample comes from the top ten. The sample taken for sequencing was PBMCs. The receptors were gathered from a man aged 18 to 29 in good health and CMV-seronegative.

This chain connects TRBV28 to TRBJ1-1, with 7 bases aligning to TRBD1. CDR1 MDHEN and CDR2 SYDVKM come from the germline V gene. Trimming removed 5 bases from V and 7 bases from J; junction bases left unmatched: 4. The CDR3 contains 12 residues. In DNA, the CDR3 is TGTGCCAGCAGTAGGGGGCCTGATGAAGCTTTCTTT. It specifies CASSRGPDEAFF.

J is TRBJ2-1 and V is TRBV7-2; 7 nucleotides agree with TRBD2. J lost 0 bases, V lost 5 bases, and 7 bases had no gene match. The CDR3 runs to 16 residues. Germline CDR1 reads SGHTA; CDR2 reads FQGNSA. CDR3 bases: TGTGCCAGCAGCCGAACCAGCGGGACCTCCTACAATGAGCAGTTCTTC. This codes for CASSRTSGTSYNEQFF.

This chain joins TRBV27 and TRBJ2-7, with TRBD2 identical over 13 bases. The CDR3 is 17 amino acids. CDR1 and CDR2 (germline): MNHEY, SMNVEV (reference sequence). Trimming at V came to 5 bases and at J to 2 bases, leaving 9 bases not matched to a gene. The DNA for the CDR3 is TGTGCCAGCAGTCCCTACGGGACTAGCGGGATTACCTACGAGCAGTACTTC. Its protein product is CASSPYGTSGITYEQYF.

The chain uses TRBV10-3 and TRBJ2-1, with 9 bases identical to TRBD2. CDR3 length: 17 amino acids. Trimming removed 8 bases from V and 2 bases from J; junction bases left unmatched: 13. Per the germline V gene, CDR1 is ENHRY and CDR2 is SYGVKD. The CDR3 DNA reads TGTGCCATCGAGGATACGGGGCGGGAGGGCCCCTACAATGAGCAGTTCTTC. Its translation: CAIEDTGREGPYNEQFF.

This chain links TRBV21-1 with TRBJ2-1; the D call TRBD2 from the table was never checked on the DNA. TRBV21-1 is tagged as a pseudogene. CDR3 length equals 14 residues. The CDR3 nucleotides are TGTGCCAGCTTCACGGAGATATACCACAATGAGCAGTTCTTC. Translating gives CASFTEIYHNEQFF.

V gene TRBV13 combines with J gene TRBJ2-2; the match to TRBD2 covers 9 bases. Trimming cost V 5 bases and J 7 bases; bases outside gene matches: 8. CDR3 length: 15 amino acids. CDR1 is PRHDT and CDR2 is FYEKMQ in the germline V gene (reference sequence). In DNA form, the CDR3 reads TGTGCCAGCAGCCCCCTCGCTAGCGGGATCGGGGAGCTGTTTTTT. Translated: CASSPLASGIGELFF.

The chain links TRBV11-3 to TRBJ2-5; weak D call: TRBD2 (6 bases). The length of the CDR3 is 15 residues. Germline CDR1 is SGHNT and CDR2 is YENEEA. V dropped 7 bases and J dropped 5 bases, with 20 bases sitting between them. DNA of the CDR3: TGTGCCAGCATTTTACGGCGGGGTTCCGGGGAGACCCAGTACTTC. Protein: CASILRRGSGETQYF.

V gene TRBV4-1 combines with J gene TRBJ1-4, with no clear D. Trimming shortened V by 0 bases and J by 8 bases, and 4 bases separated the two germline ends. CDR3 length equals 12 residues. The V gene's germline CDR1 is MGHRA and CDR2 YSYEKL. As DNA, the CDR3 is TGCGCCAGCAGCCAAGATGGCGAAAAACTGTTTTTT. The encoded protein is CASSQDGEKLFF.

V is TRBV6-1 and J is TRBJ2-3; tentative D call: TRBD1 (6 bases). The germline V and J ends were trimmed by 7 bases and 0 bases, with 11 bases remaining between them. From germline, CDR1 is MNHNS and CDR2 SASEGT. The CDR3 loop spans 14 amino acids. The CDR3 loop reads CASTGQGSTDTQYF. Written as DNA, the CDR3 is TGTGCCAGCACGGGTCAGGGGAGCACAGATACGCAGTATTTT.

The chain links TRBV4-2 to TRBJ2-4; D is unclear. The CDR3 length is 11 residues. From germline, CDR1 is LGHNA and CDR2 YNFKEQ. Trimming removed 7 bases from V and 5 bases from J, with 6 bases in between. The CDR3, as DNA: TGTGCCAGCACCCCTCAAAACATTCAGTACTTC. This encodes CASTPQNIQYF.

This clone was seen only a few times. The chain is built from TRBV19 and TRBJ2-7; 8 nucleotides match TRBD2. The CDR3 is 15 residues long. V shed 6 bases and J 0 bases; nucleotides not matched to a gene: 7. In germline, CDR1 is LNHDA, CDR2 SQIVND (reference sequence). The CDR3 here is CASRLTSGSSYEQYF. The CDR3 coding sequence is TGTGCCAGTAGACTAACTAGCGGCAGCTCCTACGAGCAGTACTTC. Full variable domain (outside the CDR3, taken from reference TRBV19 and TRBJ2-7): DGGITQSPKYLFRKEGQNVTLSCEQNLNHDAMYWYRQDPGQGLRLIYYSQIVNDFQKGDIAEGYSVSREKKESFPLTVTSAQKNPTAFYLCASRLTSGSSYEQYFGPGTRLTVT.

The chain combines TRBV7-9 with TRBJ2-7; perhaps TRBD1 as D (5 bases). The germline gives CDR1 SEHNR, CDR2 FQNEAQ (reference sequence). The CDR3 loop spans 15 amino acids. V was pared by 4 bases and J by 7 bases, with 20 bases between. DNA of the CDR3: TGTGCCAGCAGCTCTACGTCAGTGGGGCCCCGGGAGCAGTACTTC. Protein product: CASSSTSVGPREQYF. The complete variable domain, with remaining parts taken from reference TRBV7-9 and TRBJ2-7, reads DTGVSQNPRHKITKRGQNVTFRCDPISEHNRLYWYRQTLGQGPEFLTYFQNEAQLEKSRLLSDRFSAERPKGSFSTLEIQRTEQGDSAMYLCASSSTSVGPREQYFGPGTRLTVT.

This chain connects TRBV14 to TRBJ2-1; D call uncertain. The CDR3 consists of 16 residues. Germline V gene lookup returns CDR1 SGHDN and CDR2 FVKESK. Trimming left V 0 bases short and J 8 bases short, with 17 bases between. CDR3 sequence: CASSQEVSTYSDEQFF. CDR3 coding DNA: TGTGCCAGCAGCCAAGAAGTTTCTACCTACTCGGATGAGCAGTTCTTC.

The rearrangement links TRBV6-6 to TRBJ2-1; D perhaps matches TRBD1 (5 bases). From germline, CDR1 is MNHNY and CDR2 SVGAGI (reference sequence). The CDR3 length is 14 residues. Trimming shortened V by 4 bases and J by 10 bases, and 17 bases separated the two germline ends. CDR3 bases: TGTGCCAGCAGTTCGGTGGTACAGGTCGGCGAGCAGTTCTTC. As protein: CASSSVVQVGEQFF.

The chain recombines TRBV7-2 with TRBJ2-1; 7 positions match TRBD2. The ends lost 4 bases at V and 7 bases at J; junction bases unmatched: 10. CDR3 length: 15 amino acids. Per the germline V gene, CDR1 is SGHTA and CDR2 is FQGNSA. CDR3 region: CASSYQGGGSNEQFF. The CDR3 bases are TGTGCCAGCAGCTACCAGGGTGGCGGGAGTAATGAGCAGTTCTTC.

The CDR3 DNA reads TGTGCCAGCAGCACCGACAGTTCAGATACGCAGTATTTT. Translated: CASSTDSSDTQYF. This chain uses TRBV7-3 with TRBJ2-3, with a possible D match to TRBD1 (5 bases). The CDR3 extends over 13 amino acids. Germline V gene data show CDR1 as SGHTA and CDR2 as FQGTGA. V lost 5 bases and J 4 bases, leaving 10 bases between the germline ends. Combining the CDR3 with reference TRBV7-3 and TRBJ2-3 gives the whole variable domain GAGVSQTPSNKVTEKGKYVELRCDPISGHTALYWYRQSLGQGPEFLIYFQGTGAADDSGLPNDRFFAVRPEGSVSTLKIQRTERGDSAVYLCASSTDSSDTQYFGPGTRLTVL.

The V gene is TRBV19, the J gene TRBJ1-5, with D hard to call. The CDR3 contains 13 residues. The germline V gene encodes CDR1 LNHDA and CDR2 SQIVND (reference sequence). V lost 10 bases, J lost 5 bases, and 15 bases lay in between. The DNA for the CDR3 is TGTGCCACCACGGGAAGGGAGTATCAGCCCCAGCATTTT. Translating gives CATTGREYQPQHF.

This CDR3 reads CATSSRTSGPYEQYF. The CDR3 DNA reads as TGTGCCACCAGCAGTAGGACTAGCGGACCCTACGAGCAGTACTTC. This chain joins TRBV15 and TRBJ2-7; 10 nucleotides align to TRBD2. Germline values: CDR1 LNHNV, CDR2 YYDKDF (reference sequence). Unmatched junction bases numbered 4, after V lost 3 bases and J lost 2 bases. The CDR3 extends over 15 amino acids. The full variable domain, with the rest looked up from reference TRBV15 and TRBJ2-7, is DAMVIQNPRYQVTQFGKPVTLSCSQTLNHNVMYWYQQKSSQAPKLLFHYYDKDFNNEADTPDNFQSRRPNTSFCFLDIRSPGLGDTAMYLCATSSRTSGPYEQYFGPGTRLTVT.

CDR3 region: CASRTVDEQFF. CDR3 nucleotide sequence: TGTGCCAGCCGCACGGTGGATGAGCAGTTCTTC. The J gene is TRBJ2-1, the V gene TRBV28; D call uncertain. The germline V gene encodes CDR1 MDHEN and CDR2 SYDVKM. Trimming removed 8 bases at V and 8 bases at J, with 10 bases between. This CDR3 comprises 11 residues.

This clone was recorded only once. The chain uses TRBV30 and TRBJ1-3; no clear D gene. The V and J ends lost 1 base and 8 bases respectively, with 15 bases between them. The germline gives CDR1 GTSNPN, CDR2 SVGIG (reference sequence). The CDR3 has 14 amino acids. Written as DNA, the CDR3 is TGTGCCTGGAGTGCTCGGATCTCCGGGGACACCATATATTTT. Translated: CAWSARISGDTIYF. Drawing the rest from reference TRBV30 and TRBJ1-3, the complete variable domain is SQTIHQWPATLVQPVGSPLSLECTVEGTSNPNLYWYRQAAGRGLQLLFYSVGIGQISSEVPQNLSASRPQDRQFILSSKKLLLSDSGFYLCAWSARISGDTIYFGEGSWLTVV.

The chain employs TRBV11-2 and TRBJ2-1, with 8 bases that match TRBD2. V lost 5 bases, J lost 9 bases, and 12 bases stayed unmatched. CDR1 SGHAT and CDR2 FQNNGV come from the germline V gene. This CDR3 has 15 amino acids. This CDR3 is CASSRAERELSEQFF. The CDR3 coding sequence is TGTGCCAGCAGCCGGGCGGAGCGGGAGTTGAGTGAGCAGTTCTTC.